These T cell receptor beta chains were read from a single sample in a study of blood T cell repertoires in COVID-19. TCRdb keeps only in-frame clones here, not all; method: immunoSEQ multiplex PCR. This sample carries some 310,000 clones, approximately 89% of them seen once, and the ten largest clones take just under 9.5%. Sequencing used PBMCs or T cells enriched from blood (not recorded which). All receptors come from a woman aged 30 to 39 who had recovered from COVID-19. CDR3s include the opening cysteine and the closing phenylalanine or tryptophan. Fields, in order: V gene, CDR3 length, CDR3 protein.

TRBV20-1,11,CSATQGTGYTF
TRBV29-1,13,CSVGTSGNNEQYF
TRBV11-2,15,CASSFETSGSHEQFF
TRBV27,15,CASSLFRTGDHGYTF
TRBV9,14,CASSAQTGDTEAFF
TRBV5-6,14,CASSSGTGVPPLHF
TRBV6-5,15,CASSYDGTGSYEQYF
TRBV19,17,CASSIRLAGVGKNIQYF
TRBV4-3,14,CASSLRAGLYEQYF
TRBV6-5,15,CAASSTGSTGNTIYF
TRBV2,14,CASSEVVRNYGYTF
TRBV6-4,16,CASPLPGAPANYGYTF
TRBV28,14,CASSWTGGRQPQHF
TRBV6-5,14,CASGLSGTNTEAFF
TRBV6-5,13,CASSTGGGYGYTF
TRBV19,15,CASSFGQGANQPQHF
TRBV7-9,14,CASSSLPGADTQYF
TRBV6-5,14,CASRRGLAYGGYTF
TRBV21-1,16,CASSRLAGEVTDTQYF
TRBV7-9,16,CASSLIFRGSNYGYTF
TRBV27,16,CASSLGDRGQGETQYF
TRBV7-9,12,CASSPGFYEQYF
TRBV19,17,CASSTQPLRGSNYEQYF
TRBV27,14,CASTKGQGREKLFF
TRBV7-9,19,CASSLANWGGGWRKETQYF
TRBV19,18,CASSIEKGQKGPNTEAFF
TRBV5-1,14,CASSLNSQNYGYTF
TRBV9,14,CASSVAPGNYGYTF
TRBV6-5,14,CASSYSYSNQPQHF
TRBV5-6,16,CASSHGLAGFTGELFF
TRBV28,17,CAILGFAQGESYNEQFF
TRBV5-4,17,CASSRGSGLVYQETQYF
TRBV6-5,14,CASVLSGIRHEQFF
TRBV7-6,14,CASSPLQGAIGYTF
TRBV10-3,13,CAISQGAREKLFF
TRBV7-2,15,CASSGPMGGGNTIYF
TRBV7-8,14,CASSRDSFGNTIYF
TRBV7-9,15,CASSLGGVGANVLTF
TRBV19,13,CASSITGVGEAFF
TRBV9,15,CASSALTGGNEKLFF
TRBV18,18,CASSPPIIQRRTPYEQYF
TRBV28,16,CASSLGTQLIWTEAFF
TRBV15,14,CATSRGLGGNTIYF
TRBV3-1/TRBV3-2,15,CASSQGQASSYEQYF
TRBV3-1/TRBV3-2,15,CASSPWTSGSYEQYF
TRBV7-2,14,CASSDSGGMDTQYF
TRBV21-1,19,CASSKSLIVDWDRGYEQYF
TRBV7-6,16,CASSLPLAQGYNEQFF
TRBV28,16,CASSQGGPPTINEQFF
TRBV4-3,15,CASSQGTSGVYEQYF
TRBV5-1,15,CASSNRTSGSLYHHF
TRBV6-5,15,CASKNLAGQGWEQYF
TRBV19,18,CASSIDHWAGVGTGELFF
TRBV11-2,16,CASSPDRGTGADTQYF
TRBV4-3,18,CASSQELILGQGSQEAFF
TRBV3-1/TRBV3-2,14,CASSSWDRVSEAFF
TRBV4-3,16,CASSQDREGDDTEAFF
TRBV18,16,CASSPLGQENTGELFF
TRBV5-1,16,CASSSGQGATDAGYTF
TRBV27,13,CASSLQPGTEAFF